These T cell receptor beta chains were read from a single sample in a study of blood T cell repertoires in COVID-19. Method: immunoSEQ multiplex PCR; TCRdb's copy keeps in-frame clones and lacks some. The sample yields 200,000 to 250,000 clones, roughly nine tenths seen once. Material for sequencing was PBMCs or T cells enriched from blood (not recorded which). The receptors originated from a woman between 18 and 30 years old in a cohort exposed to, infected with or recovered from COVID-19 (not recorded which). Each CDR3 is given with its conserved first and last residue. The order of the fields is clone size, J gene, V gene, D gene, CDR3 protein, CDR3 DNA. D genes are given only for firm matches. Rows give clone size only sometimes, using once, few, many, or a class for an expanded clone.

abundance: .; j_gene: TRBJ1-3; v_gene: TRBV29-1; d_gene: .; CDR3aa: CSVTTVTALNSGNTIYF; CDR3nt: TGCAGCGTGACCACAGTCACGGCCCTGAACTCTGGAAACACCATATATTTT
abundance: .; j_gene: TRBJ2-3; v_gene: TRBV3-1/TRBV3-2; d_gene: TRBD2; CDR3aa: CASSNSDLRGADTQYF; CDR3nt: TGTGCCAGCAGCAACTCGGACTTGCGGGGGGCAGATACGCAGTATTTT
abundance: .; j_gene: TRBJ1-6; v_gene: TRBV5-1; d_gene: TRBD1; CDR3aa: CASSLMTGESPLHF; CDR3nt: TGCGCCAGCAGCTTGATGACAGGGGAATCACCCCTCCACTTT
abundance: few; j_gene: TRBJ2-7; v_gene: TRBV7-9; d_gene: .; CDR3aa: CASSLGYSEQYF; CDR3nt: TGTGCCAGCAGCTTAGGCTACAGCGAGCAGTACTTC
abundance: .; j_gene: TRBJ1-1; v_gene: TRBV6-5; d_gene: TRBD1; CDR3aa: CASSSQGQGDTEAFF; CDR3nt: TGTGCCAGCAGTTCCCAAGGACAGGGCGACACTGAAGCTTTCTTT
abundance: .; j_gene: TRBJ2-7; v_gene: TRBV19; d_gene: TRBD2; CDR3aa: CASSLGLAGPYEQYF; CDR3nt: TGTGCCAGTAGTCTCGGACTAGCGGGCCCCTACGAGCAGTACTTC
abundance: .; j_gene: TRBJ2-7; v_gene: TRBV5-5; d_gene: .; CDR3aa: CASSWGHQSSYEQYF; CDR3nt: TGTGCCAGCAGTTGGGGACACCAGAGCTCCTACGAGCAGTACTTC
abundance: few; j_gene: TRBJ1-4; v_gene: TRBV5-1; d_gene: TRBD1; CDR3aa: CASSSGQAREEKLFF; CDR3nt: TGCGCCAGCAGCTCCGGACAGGCGAGGGAGGAAAAACTGTTTTTT
abundance: .; j_gene: TRBJ1-2; v_gene: TRBV3-1/TRBV3-2; d_gene: .; CDR3aa: CASSQDLTDDYGYTF; CDR3nt: TGTGCCAGCAGCCAAGATCTGACAGATGACTATGGCTACACCTTC
abundance: .; j_gene: TRBJ1-2; v_gene: TRBV18; d_gene: TRBD1; CDR3aa: CASSPGQDYGYTF; CDR3nt: TGTGCCAGCTCGCCCGGACAGGACTATGGCTACACCTTC
abundance: .; j_gene: TRBJ1-5; v_gene: TRBV19; d_gene: TRBD1; CDR3aa: CASSGNPTGGNQPQHF; CDR3nt: TGTGCCAGTAGCGGCAACCCGACAGGGGGCAATCAGCCCCAGCATTTT
abundance: .; j_gene: TRBJ2-1; v_gene: TRBV2; d_gene: .; CDR3aa: CASNPAGEQFF; CDR3nt: TGTGCCAGCAATCCCGCGGGTGAGCAGTTCTTC
abundance: once; j_gene: TRBJ1-5; v_gene: TRBV4-1; d_gene: .; CDR3aa: CASSDSANQPQHF; CDR3nt: TGCGCCAGCAGCGACAGTGCCAATCAGCCCCAGCATTTT
abundance: .; j_gene: TRBJ2-7; v_gene: TRBV23-1; d_gene: .; CDR3aa: CASSQNQGQGVGEQYF; CDR3nt: TGCGCCAGCAGTCAGAATCAGGGGCAGGGTGTCGGCGAGCAGTACTTC
abundance: .; j_gene: TRBJ2-3; v_gene: TRBV4-1; d_gene: TRBD2; CDR3aa: CASSQVAGTSDSDTQYF; CDR3nt: TGCGCCAGCAGCCAAGTTGCCGGGACTAGCGACTCAGATACGCAGTATTTT
abundance: once; j_gene: TRBJ1-2; v_gene: TRBV30; d_gene: .; CDR3aa: CAWQAQGTLGYTF; CDR3nt: TGTGCCTGGCAGGCCCAGGGCACGCTTGGCTACACCTTC
abundance: .; j_gene: TRBJ2-1; v_gene: TRBV28; d_gene: TRBD2; CDR3aa: CASIVGLAGAPNEQFF; CDR3nt: TGTGCCAGCATTGTAGGACTAGCGGGAGCCCCCAATGAGCAGTTCTTC